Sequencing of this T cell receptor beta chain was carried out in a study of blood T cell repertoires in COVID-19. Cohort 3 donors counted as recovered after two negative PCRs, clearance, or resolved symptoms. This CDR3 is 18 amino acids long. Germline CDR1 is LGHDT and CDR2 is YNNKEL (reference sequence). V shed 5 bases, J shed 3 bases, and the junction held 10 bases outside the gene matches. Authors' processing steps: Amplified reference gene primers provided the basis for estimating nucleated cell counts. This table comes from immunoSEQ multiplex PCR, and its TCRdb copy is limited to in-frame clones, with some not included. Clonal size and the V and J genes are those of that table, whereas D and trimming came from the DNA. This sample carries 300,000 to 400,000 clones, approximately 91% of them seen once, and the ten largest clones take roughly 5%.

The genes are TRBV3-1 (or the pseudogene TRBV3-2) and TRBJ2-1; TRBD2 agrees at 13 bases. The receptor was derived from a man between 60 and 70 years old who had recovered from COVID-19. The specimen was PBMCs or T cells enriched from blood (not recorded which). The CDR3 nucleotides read TGTGCCAGCAGCGATACTAGCGGGAGGGACACCCTCTACAATGAGCAGTTCTTC. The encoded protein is CASSDTSGRDTLYNEQFF.